This record looks at one TCR beta chain sequence and its context. Indicated time point: patch test 2, 6 weeks after DPC sensitization. The treatment was: therapeutic diphenylcyclopropenone sensitization with weekly scalp DPC. The data originate from a study of human T cells and chemical hapten exposure. TCRdb used MiXCR to reprocess the RACE reads, holding one entry per CDR3 protein. The table has more than 70,000 distinct CDR3 sequences, 11% seen once; the top ten hold 1.5% to 2%. Germline loops: CDR1 DFQATT, CDR2 SNEGSKA (reference sequence). The CDR3 extends over 11 amino acids. V shed 3 bases and J shed 4 bases, with 7 bases lying between them.

The sequence came from a man aged 18-30 years with alopecia areata. Some clones in this sample may be carry-over from other donors' samples. The V gene is TRBV20-1, the J gene TRBJ2-7; D gene unclear. The sequenced sample was whole blood, obtained in connection with sensitization to the hapten diphenylcyclopropenone (DPC). CDR3 in DNA: TGCAGTGCTAGGGACGGATACGAGCAGTACGTC. Its protein product is CSARDGYEQYV.